This is a list of T cell receptor beta chains from one sample in a study of neurological immune-mediated disorders. TCRdb ran MiXCR on the 5' RACE reads and lists one entry per CDR3 protein. The sample includes 65,000 to 75,000 distinct CDR3 sequences, approximately 4.6% of them seen just once. The sample comprised PBMCs. The receptors were gathered from a woman in her 70s with multiple sclerosis. Both conserved end residues are part of each CDR3. Fields, in order: CDR3 DNA, CDR3 protein, D gene, J gene, V gene, clone size. D genes are given only for firm matches. Size tells how often a clone was seen (once, few, many) or the class of an expanded clone, and some rows leave it out.

CDR3nt: TGCGCCAGCAGCTCCCCTAGCGGAGGGGGGGAGACCCAGTACTTC
CDR3aa: CASSSPSGGGETQYF
d_gene: NA
j_gene: TRBJ2-5
v_gene: TRBV5-1
abundance: many

CDR3nt: TGTGCCAGCAGTGATCCCCCCTGGGTAGCGGGGAAGAGCTCCTACGAGCAGTACTTC
CDR3aa: CASSDPPWVAGKSSYEQYF
d_gene: TRBD2
j_gene: TRBJ2-7
v_gene: TRBV7-2
abundance: NA

CDR3nt: TGCAGTGCCCAAGGGCTACCCAACTATGGCTACACCTTC
CDR3aa: CSAQGLPNYGYTF
d_gene: NA
j_gene: TRBJ1-2
v_gene: TRBV20-1
abundance: many

CDR3nt: TGCGCCAGCAGCGCGGACAGGGTAATGGCTGAAGCTTTCTTT
CDR3aa: CASSADRVMAEAFF
d_gene: TRBD1
j_gene: TRBJ1-1
v_gene: TRBV5-1
abundance: few

CDR3nt: TGCAGTGCTAGAGCTCCGAGCACCGGGGAGCTGTTTTTT
CDR3aa: CSARAPSTGELFF
d_gene: NA
j_gene: TRBJ2-2
v_gene: TRBV20-1
abundance: many

CDR3nt: TGCAGCGTTTGGAACAGCGGGAAGAGAAAACTGTTTTTT
CDR3aa: CSVWNSGKRKLFF
d_gene: NA
j_gene: TRBJ1-4
v_gene: TRBV29-1
abundance: few

CDR3nt: TGTGCCAGCAGCTCCCGGGCCCCCCGGAACACTGAAGCTTTCTTT
CDR3aa: CASSSRAPRNTEAFF
d_gene: NA
j_gene: TRBJ1-1
v_gene: TRBV7-2
abundance: many

CDR3nt: TGTGCCAGCAGTGAATTAGGGGGCCGATTTTATGGCTACACCTTC
CDR3aa: CASSELGGRFYGYTF
d_gene: TRBD1
j_gene: TRBJ1-2
v_gene: TRBV25-1
abundance: many

CDR3nt: TGTGCCAGCAGCTCCGGGACAGCTAGTTACAATGAGCAGTTCTTC
CDR3aa: CASSSGTASYNEQFF
d_gene: TRBD1
j_gene: TRBJ2-1
v_gene: TRBV5-8
abundance: many

CDR3nt: TGCAGTGCTAGACTAGCGGGAGGGCACTACGAGCAGTACTTC
CDR3aa: CSARLAGGHYEQYF
d_gene: TRBD2
j_gene: TRBJ2-7
v_gene: TRBV20-1
abundance: many

CDR3nt: TGTGCCAGCAGTTCAAGGGGGACACTTTATCAGCCCCAGCATTTT
CDR3aa: CASSSRGTLYQPQHF
d_gene: NA
j_gene: TRBJ1-5
v_gene: TRBV6-2/TRBV6-3
abundance: many

CDR3nt: TGCGCCAGCAGCCAAGAGGCAGGGGGATCTGGAAACACCATATATTTT
CDR3aa: CASSQEAGGSGNTIYF
d_gene: TRBD1
j_gene: TRBJ1-3
v_gene: TRBV4-3
abundance: NA

CDR3nt: TGCAGCGTCGTGAGTTCCTACGAGCAGTACTTC
CDR3aa: CSVVSSYEQYF
d_gene: NA
j_gene: TRBJ2-7
v_gene: TRBV29-1
abundance: many

CDR3nt: TGCAGTGCTCTTGGACAGTTGGGGACTGAAGCTTTCTTT
CDR3aa: CSALGQLGTEAFF
d_gene: NA
j_gene: TRBJ1-1
v_gene: TRBV20-1
abundance: few

CDR3nt: TGTGCCAGCAGCTTAGCTACCGGGACAGGGCCCGGGGAGTACTTC
CDR3aa: CASSLATGTGPGEYF
d_gene: TRBD1
j_gene: TRBJ2-7
v_gene: TRBV7-2
abundance: many

CDR3nt: TGCGCCAGCAGCTTGGAGGGGAACTACGAGCAGTACTTC
CDR3aa: CASSLEGNYEQYF
d_gene: NA
j_gene: TRBJ2-7
v_gene: TRBV5-1
abundance: many

CDR3nt: TGCGCCAGCAGCCTAGACGGACAGGGCGGGGGCTACGAGCAGTACTTC
CDR3aa: CASSLDGQGGGYEQYF
d_gene: NA
j_gene: TRBJ2-7
v_gene: TRBV5-1
abundance: many

CDR3nt: TGCAGTGCTAGAGGGGACGGGACCAACCGTGGGGATACGCAGTATTTT
CDR3aa: CSARGDGTNRGDTQYF
d_gene: NA
j_gene: TRBJ2-3
v_gene: TRBV20-1
abundance: many

CDR3nt: TGCAGTGCTAGGCGGGGCCTCTCTGGGGCCAACGTCCTGACTTTC
CDR3aa: CSARRGLSGANVLTF
d_gene: NA
j_gene: TRBJ2-6
v_gene: TRBV20-1
abundance: many

CDR3nt: TGCGCCAGCAGTGATGCGCTAGCGGGAGGCCGGGAGCAGTTCTTC
CDR3aa: CASSDALAGGREQFF
d_gene: TRBD2
j_gene: TRBJ2-1
v_gene: TRBV10-1
abundance: many

CDR3nt: TGTGCCAGTAGTACAGGGACCAACGAGCAGTACTTC
CDR3aa: CASSTGTNEQYF
d_gene: NA
j_gene: TRBJ2-7
v_gene: TRBV19
abundance: many